This TCR beta chain derives from a study of Ad26.COV2.S vaccination and SARS-CoV-2 variants. On the study more broadly: The donor belonged to the COV1001 Ad26.COV2.S trial arm.

General study findings and limits: Vaccinated and placebo-treated recipients had similar non-spike TCR breadth. There was reportedly substantial breadth in spike-specific CD8+ and CD4+ T cell responses after vaccination.

CDR1 is LNHDA and CDR2 is SQIVND in the germline V gene (reference sequence). Germline trimming cut 2 bases from V and 1 base from J; bases unmatched to any gene: 8. The CDR3 loop spans 18 amino acids. As for this clone: Its specificity is unknown.

The treatment is: roughly 20 received Ad26.COV2.S at low or high dose, single or two shots; several received placebo; per-sample allocation not given. At day 63 after the first vaccine or placebo injection, samples were drawn. Aged 18-55 years, donor was enrolled in Boston in the early 2020s. The repertoire was sequenced with immunoSEQ multiplex PCR; TCRdb's copy has only in-frame clones and lacks some. The table lists 300,000 to 400,000 clones, about 86% of them singletons, with 1.9% in the top ten. The clonotype was recovered from a person between 18 and 65 years old who received the Ad26.COV2.S COVID-19 vaccine or a placebo. The sample consisted of peripheral blood, taken in a trial of Ad26.COV2.S vaccine versus placebo. The rearrangement joins TRBV19 to TRBJ1-4; 9 positions agree with TRBD1. CDR3 DNA: TGTGCCAGTAGTATACTTAGGACAGGGGTTTTAACTAATGAAAAACTGTTTTTT. Translating it yields CASSILRTGVLTNEKLFF.